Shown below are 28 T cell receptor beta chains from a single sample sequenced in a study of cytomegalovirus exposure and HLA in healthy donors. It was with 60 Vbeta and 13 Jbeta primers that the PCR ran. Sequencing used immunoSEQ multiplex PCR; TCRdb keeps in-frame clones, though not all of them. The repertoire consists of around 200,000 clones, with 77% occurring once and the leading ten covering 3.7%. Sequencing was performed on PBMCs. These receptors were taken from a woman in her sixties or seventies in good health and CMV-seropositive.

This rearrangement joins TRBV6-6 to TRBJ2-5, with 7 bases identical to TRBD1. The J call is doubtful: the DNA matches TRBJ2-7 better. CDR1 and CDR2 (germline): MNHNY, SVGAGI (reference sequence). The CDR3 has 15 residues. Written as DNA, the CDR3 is TGTGCCAGCAGTTACGGGGGACAGATAATCTACGAGCAGTACTTC. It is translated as CASSYGGQIIYEQYF.

In DNA form, the CDR3 reads TGTGCCAGTAGCCGAGGGTTCATCGGGTCCGACACCATATATTTT. Its protein is CASSRGFIGSDTIYF. The genes are TRBV19 and TRBJ1-3; D unclear. With 6 bases removed from V and 8 bases from J, the gap between germline ends came to 20 bases. This CDR3 is 15 amino acids long. CDR1 is LNHDA, CDR2 SQIVND, per germline (reference sequence).

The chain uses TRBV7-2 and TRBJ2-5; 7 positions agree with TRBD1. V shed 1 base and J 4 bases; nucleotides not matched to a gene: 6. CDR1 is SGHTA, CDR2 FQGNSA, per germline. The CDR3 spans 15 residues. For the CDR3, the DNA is TGTGCCAGCAGCTTAGTTAAGGGGGCTGTAGAGACCCAGTACTTC. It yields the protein CASSLVKGAVETQYF.

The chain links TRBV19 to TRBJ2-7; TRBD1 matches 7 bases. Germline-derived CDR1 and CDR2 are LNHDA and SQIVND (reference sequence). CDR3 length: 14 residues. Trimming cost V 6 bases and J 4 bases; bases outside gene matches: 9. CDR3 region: CASRAGTELYEQYF. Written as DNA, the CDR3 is TGTGCCAGTAGAGCCGGGACAGAGCTATACGAGCAGTACTTC.

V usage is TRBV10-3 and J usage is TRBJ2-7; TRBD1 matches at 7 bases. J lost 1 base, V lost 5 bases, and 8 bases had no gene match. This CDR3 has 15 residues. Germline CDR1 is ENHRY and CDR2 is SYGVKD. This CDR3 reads CAISPTGDKSYEQYF. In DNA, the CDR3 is TGTGCCATCAGTCCCACAGGGGATAAGTCCTACGAGCAGTACTTC.

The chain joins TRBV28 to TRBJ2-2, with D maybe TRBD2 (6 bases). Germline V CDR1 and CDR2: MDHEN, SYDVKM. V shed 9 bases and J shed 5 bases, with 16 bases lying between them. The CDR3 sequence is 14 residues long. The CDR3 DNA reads TGTGCCAGTTTACCGGGACTCAGAACCGGGGAGCTGTTTTTT. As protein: CASLPGLRTGELFF.

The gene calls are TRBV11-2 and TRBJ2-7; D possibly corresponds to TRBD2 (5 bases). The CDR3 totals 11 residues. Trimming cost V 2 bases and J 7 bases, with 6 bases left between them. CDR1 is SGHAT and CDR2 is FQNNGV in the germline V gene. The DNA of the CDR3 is TGTGCCAGCAGCTTACGGGAAGAGCAGTACTTC. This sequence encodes CASSLREEQYF.

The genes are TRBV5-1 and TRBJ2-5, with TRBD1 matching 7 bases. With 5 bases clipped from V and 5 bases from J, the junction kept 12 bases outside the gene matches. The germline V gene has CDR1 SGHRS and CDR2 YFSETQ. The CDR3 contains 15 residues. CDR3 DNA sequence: TGCGCCAGCAGTTCAACAGGGGCAGTAGAGGAGACCCAGTACTTC. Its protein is CASSSTGAVEETQYF.

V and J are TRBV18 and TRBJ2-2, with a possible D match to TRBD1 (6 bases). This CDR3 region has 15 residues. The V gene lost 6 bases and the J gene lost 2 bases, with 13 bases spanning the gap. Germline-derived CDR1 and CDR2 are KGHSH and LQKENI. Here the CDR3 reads CASSSPGQNTGELFF. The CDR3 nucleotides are TGTGCCAGCTCGTCGCCGGGACAAAACACCGGGGAGCTGTTTTTT.

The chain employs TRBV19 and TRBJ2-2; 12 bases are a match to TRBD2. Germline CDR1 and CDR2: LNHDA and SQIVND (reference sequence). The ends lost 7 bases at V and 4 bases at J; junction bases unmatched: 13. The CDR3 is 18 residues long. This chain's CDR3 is CASTSGLAGGRVTGELFF. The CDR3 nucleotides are TGTGCCAGTACCTCGGGGCTAGCGGGGGGGCGTGTCACCGGGGAGCTGTTTTTT.

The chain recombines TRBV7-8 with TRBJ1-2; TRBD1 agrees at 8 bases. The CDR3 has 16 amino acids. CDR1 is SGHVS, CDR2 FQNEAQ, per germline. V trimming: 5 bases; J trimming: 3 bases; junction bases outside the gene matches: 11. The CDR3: CASSPRRTGKDYGYTF. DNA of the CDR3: TGTGCCAGCAGCCCTCGAAGGACAGGGAAGGACTATGGCTACACCTTC.

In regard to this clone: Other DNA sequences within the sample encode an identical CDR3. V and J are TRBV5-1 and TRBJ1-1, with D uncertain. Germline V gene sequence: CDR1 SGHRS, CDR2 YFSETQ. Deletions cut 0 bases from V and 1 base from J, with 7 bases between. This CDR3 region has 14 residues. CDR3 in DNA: TGCGCCAGCAGCTTGGGAGGGTCGAACACTGAAGCTTTCTTT. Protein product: CASSLGGSNTEAFF.

The CDR3 sequence is CAWSGDRHGEGYTF. CDR3 DNA sequence: TGTGCCTGGAGTGGGGACAGGCATGGGGAGGGCTACACCTTC. The chain combines TRBV30 with TRBJ1-2; 8 nucleotides line up with TRBD1. CDR3 length: 14 amino acids. Germline CDR1 and CDR2: GTSNPN and SVGIG (reference sequence). The V gene end was trimmed by 1 base and the J gene end by 8 bases; junction bases not matched to a gene: 9.

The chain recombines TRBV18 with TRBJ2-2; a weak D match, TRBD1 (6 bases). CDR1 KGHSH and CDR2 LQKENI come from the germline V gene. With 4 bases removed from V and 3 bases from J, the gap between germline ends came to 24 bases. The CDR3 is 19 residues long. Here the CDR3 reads CASSLNTRQGRADTGELFF. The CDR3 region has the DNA TGTGCCAGCTCACTAAACACCCGGCAGGGGAGAGCGGACACCGGGGAGCTGTTTTTT.

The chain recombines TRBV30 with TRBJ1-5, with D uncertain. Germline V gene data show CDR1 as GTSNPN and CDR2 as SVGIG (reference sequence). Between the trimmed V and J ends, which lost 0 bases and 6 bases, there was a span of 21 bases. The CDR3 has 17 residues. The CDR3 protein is CAWSVRTLQLSSQPQHF. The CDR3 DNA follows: TGTGCCTGGAGTGTACGTACCCTACAGCTAAGTAGTCAGCCCCAGCATTTT.

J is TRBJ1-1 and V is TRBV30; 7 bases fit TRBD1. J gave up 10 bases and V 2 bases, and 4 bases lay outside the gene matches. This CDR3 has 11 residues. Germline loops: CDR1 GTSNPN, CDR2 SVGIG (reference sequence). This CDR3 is CAWSTGVGAFF. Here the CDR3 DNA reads TGTGCCTGGAGTACAGGGGTGGGAGCTTTCTTT.

The CDR3 coding sequence is TGTGCCAGCCGGGCCAGCGGGAGGGCAGATACGCAGTATTTT. As protein: CASRASGRADTQYF. J is TRBJ2-3 and V is TRBV19; TRBD2 matches 10 bases. Trimming cost V 9 bases and J 4 bases; bases outside gene matches: 7. The germline V gene encodes CDR1 LNHDA and CDR2 SQIVND (reference sequence). The CDR3 covers 14 residues.

CDR3 nucleotide sequence: TGCAGCGTTGATGTTGGCGGGATGTACAATGAGCAGTTCTTC. Protein: CSVDVGGMYNEQFF. The chain uses TRBV29-1 and TRBJ2-1, with D possibly TRBD2 on 6 matching bases. This CDR3 is 14 amino acids long. V was shortened by 3 bases and J by 4 bases, with 13 bases between the two germline ends. Germline V gene lookup returns CDR1 SQVTM and CDR2 ANQGSEA.

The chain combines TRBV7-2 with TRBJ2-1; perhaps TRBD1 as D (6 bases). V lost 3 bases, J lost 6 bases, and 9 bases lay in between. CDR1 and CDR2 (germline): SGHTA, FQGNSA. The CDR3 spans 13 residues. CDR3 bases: TGTGCCAGCAGCTTTAACAGGGTCAATGAGCAGTTCTTC. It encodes CASSFNRVNEQFF.

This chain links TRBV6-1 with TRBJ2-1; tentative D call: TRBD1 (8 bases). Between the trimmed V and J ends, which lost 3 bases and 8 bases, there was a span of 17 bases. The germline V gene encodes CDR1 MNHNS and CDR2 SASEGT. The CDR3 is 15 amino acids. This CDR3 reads CASSDPQGGRDEQFF. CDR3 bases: TGTGCCAGCAGTGACCCACAGGGGGGGAGGGATGAGCAGTTCTTC.

The CDR3 sequence is CASRQDSGANVLTF. CDR3 sequence (DNA): TGTGCCAGCCGACAGGACTCTGGGGCCAACGTCCTGACTTTC. The chain joins TRBV6-1 to TRBJ2-6; perhaps TRBD1 as D (6 bases). Trimming took 8 bases from V and 0 from J, leaving 8 bases between them. This CDR3 spans 14 amino acids. CDR1 and CDR2 from the germline V gene are MNHNS and SASEGT.

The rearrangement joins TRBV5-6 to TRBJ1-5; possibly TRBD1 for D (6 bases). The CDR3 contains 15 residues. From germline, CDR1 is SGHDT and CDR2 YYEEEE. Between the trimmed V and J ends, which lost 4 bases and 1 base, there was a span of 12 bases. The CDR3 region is CASSARGPSNQPQHF. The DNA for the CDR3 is TGTGCCAGCAGCGCCAGGGGTCCGAGCAATCAGCCCCAGCATTTT. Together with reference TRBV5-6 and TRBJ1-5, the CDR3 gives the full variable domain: DAGVTQSPTHLIKTRGQQVTLRCSPKSGHDTVSWYQQALGQGPQFIFQYYEEEERQRGNFPDRFSGHQFPNYSSELNVNALLLGDSALYLCASSARGPSNQPQHFGDGTRLSIL.

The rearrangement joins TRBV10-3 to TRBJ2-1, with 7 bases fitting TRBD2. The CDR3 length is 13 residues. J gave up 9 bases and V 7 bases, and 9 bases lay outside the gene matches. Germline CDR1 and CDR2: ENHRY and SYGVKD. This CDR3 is CAINRGESGEQFF. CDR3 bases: TGTGCCATCAATCGGGGGGAGTCGGGTGAGCAGTTCTTC.

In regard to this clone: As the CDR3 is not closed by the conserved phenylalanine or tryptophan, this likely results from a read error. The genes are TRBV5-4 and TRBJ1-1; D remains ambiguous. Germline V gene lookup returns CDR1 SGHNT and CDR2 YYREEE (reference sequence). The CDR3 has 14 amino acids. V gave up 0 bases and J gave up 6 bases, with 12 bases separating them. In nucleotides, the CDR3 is TGTGCCAGCAGCTTGGCACAGCCTAACGCTGAAGCTTTCCTT. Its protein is CASSLAQPNAEAFL.

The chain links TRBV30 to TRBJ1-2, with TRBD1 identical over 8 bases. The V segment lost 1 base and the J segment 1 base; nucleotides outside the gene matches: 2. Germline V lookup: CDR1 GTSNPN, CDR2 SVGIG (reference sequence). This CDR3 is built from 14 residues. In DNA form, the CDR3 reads TGTGCCTGGAGTGGGACAGGGCATAACTATGGCTACACCTTC. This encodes CAWSGTGHNYGYTF.

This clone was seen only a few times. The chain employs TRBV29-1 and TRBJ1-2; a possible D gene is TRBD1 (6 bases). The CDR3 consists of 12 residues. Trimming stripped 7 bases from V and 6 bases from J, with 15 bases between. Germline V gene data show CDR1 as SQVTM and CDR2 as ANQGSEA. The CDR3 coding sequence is TGCAGCGCGACCCTTAGGACAGATGGCTACACCTTC. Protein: CSATLRTDGYTF.

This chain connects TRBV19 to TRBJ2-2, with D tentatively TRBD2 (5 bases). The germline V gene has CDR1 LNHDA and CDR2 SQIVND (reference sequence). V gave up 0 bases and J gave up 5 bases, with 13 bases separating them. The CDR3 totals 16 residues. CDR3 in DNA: TGTGCCAGTAGTATAGATCCCGGGGTTCGGACCGGGGAGCTGTTTTTT. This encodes CASSIDPGVRTGELFF.

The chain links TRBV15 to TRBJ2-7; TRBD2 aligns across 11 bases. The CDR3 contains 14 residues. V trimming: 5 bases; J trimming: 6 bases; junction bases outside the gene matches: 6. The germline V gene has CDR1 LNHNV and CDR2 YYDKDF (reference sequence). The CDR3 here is CATSQLAGAGEQYF. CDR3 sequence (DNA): TGTGCCACCAGCCAACTAGCGGGAGCGGGCGAGCAGTACTTC.